The rows below give T cell receptor beta chains drawn from one sample of a study of CD4+ T cells in melanoma. Produced via immunoSEQ multiplex PCR; TCRdb's table is partial and in-frame only. Found here are about 140,000 clones, about 93% of them singletons; the top ten hold 1.5%. These receptors originate from a human donor with melanoma. Both conserved end residues are part of each CDR3. The order of the fields is D gene, clone size, V gene, J gene, CDR3 protein, CDR3 DNA. The D gene is left open where the match is weak. Size tells how often a clone was seen (once, few, many) or the class of an expanded clone, and some rows leave it out.

d_gene: -
abundance: -
v_gene: TRBV6-4
j_gene: TRBJ2-6
CDR3aa: CASSGTGGANVLTF
CDR3nt: TGTGCCAGCAGTGGAACGGGTGGGGCCAACGTCCTGACTTTC

d_gene: -
abundance: -
v_gene: TRBV9
j_gene: TRBJ2-5
CDR3aa: CASSSRGGWETQYF
CDR3nt: TGTGCCAGCAGCTCTAGAGGGGGGTGGGAGACCCAGTACTTC

d_gene: -
abundance: -
v_gene: TRBV7-8
j_gene: TRBJ1-1
CDR3aa: CASSPRQEMIMNTEAFF
CDR3nt: TGTGCCAGCAGCCCCCGACAGGAGATGATCATGAACACTGAAGCTTTCTTT

d_gene: -
abundance: -
v_gene: TRBV6-5
j_gene: TRBJ1-2
CDR3aa: CASSYSGQVGGGYTF
CDR3nt: TGTGCCAGCAGTTACTCGGGGCAGGTTGGGGGTGGCTACACCTTC

d_gene: -
abundance: few
v_gene: TRBV19
j_gene: TRBJ2-7
CDR3aa: CASSSRDGGYEQYF
CDR3nt: TGTGCCAGTAGTAGTAGGGACGGGGGCTACGAGCAGTACTTC

d_gene: TRBD1
abundance: -
v_gene: TRBV20-1
j_gene: TRBJ2-3
CDR3aa: CSANRGDTQYF
CDR3nt: TGCAGTGCTAACAGGGGGGATACGCAGTATTTT

d_gene: TRBD1
abundance: -
v_gene: TRBV18
j_gene: TRBJ1-2
CDR3aa: CASEGQGFQYDYGYTF
CDR3nt: TGTGCCAGCGAGGGACAGGGGTTTCAGTACGACTATGGCTACACCTTC

d_gene: -
abundance: -
v_gene: TRBV6-1
j_gene: TRBJ2-5
CDR3aa: CASSGLAQETQYF
CDR3nt: TGTGCCAGCAGTGGTTTGGCTCAAGAGACCCAGTACTTC

d_gene: -
abundance: -
v_gene: TRBV9
j_gene: TRBJ1-3
CDR3aa: CASSVRGTGNTIYF
CDR3nt: TGTGCCAGCAGCGTACGGGGCACAGGAAACACCATATATTTT

d_gene: TRBD2
abundance: -
v_gene: TRBV11-2
j_gene: TRBJ2-2
CDR3aa: CASSFAGGRPGELFF
CDR3nt: TGTGCCAGCAGCTTTGCGGGGGGGCGGCCCGGGGAGCTGTTTTTT

d_gene: -
abundance: -
v_gene: TRBV7-9
j_gene: TRBJ1-4
CDR3aa: CASSLGTVQNEKLFF
CDR3nt: TGTGCCAGCAGCTTAGGGACAGTACAAAATGAAAAACTGTTTTTT

d_gene: TRBD1
abundance: -
v_gene: TRBV4-1
j_gene: TRBJ2-7
CDR3aa: CASSPGTGTYEQYF
CDR3nt: TGCGCCAGCAGCCCCGGGACAGGGACCTACGAGCAGTACTTC

d_gene: TRBD1
abundance: -
v_gene: TRBV23-1
j_gene: TRBJ2-2
CDR3aa: CASSPRDRENLGTGELFF
CDR3nt: TGCGCCAGCAGTCCCCGAGACAGGGAGAATCTGGGCACCGGGGAGCTGTTTTTT

d_gene: -
abundance: -
v_gene: TRBV12-1
j_gene: TRBJ2-7
CDR3aa: CASSFFGTGPIEQYF
CDR3nt: TGTGCCAGCAGCTTTTTTGGGACAGGCCCAATCGAGCAGTACTTC

d_gene: TRBD2
abundance: few
v_gene: TRBV7-9
j_gene: TRBJ2-2
CDR3aa: CASSYRSGLFGELFF
CDR3nt: TGTGCCAGCAGCTACCGTAGCGGGCTCTTCGGGGAGCTGTTTTTT

d_gene: -
abundance: -
v_gene: TRBV30
j_gene: TRBJ1-1
CDR3aa: CAWSSNREPNTEAFF
CDR3nt: TGTGCCTGGAGTAGTAACAGGGAGCCGAACACTGAAGCTTTCTTT

d_gene: -
abundance: -
v_gene: TRBV19
j_gene: TRBJ1-6
CDR3aa: CASRLQGTPDRSPLHF
CDR3nt: TGTGCCAGTAGATTACAGGGAACGCCGGACCGGTCACCCCTCCACTTT

d_gene: -
abundance: few
v_gene: TRBV6-5
j_gene: TRBJ2-5
CDR3aa: CASRAGPGAQYF
CDR3nt: TGTGCCAGCAGGGCGGGACCAGGGGCCCAGTACTTC

d_gene: -
abundance: -
v_gene: TRBV6-1
j_gene: TRBJ2-7
CDR3aa: CASSETLVGTSYEQYF
CDR3nt: TGTGCCAGCAGTGAGACTCTGGTTGGCACCTCCTACGAGCAGTACTTC

d_gene: TRBD2
abundance: -
v_gene: TRBV4-1
j_gene: TRBJ2-5
CDR3aa: CASSRLAGARGETQYF
CDR3nt: TGCGCCAGCAGTCGACTAGCGGGGGCCCGCGGGGAGACCCAGTACTTC

d_gene: TRBD1
abundance: -
v_gene: TRBV7-9
j_gene: TRBJ2-7
CDR3aa: CASSLGQGVSYEQYF
CDR3nt: TGTGCCAGCAGCTTAGGACAGGGGGTCTCCTACGAGCAGTACTTC

d_gene: -
abundance: -
v_gene: TRBV7-9
j_gene: TRBJ1-2
CDR3aa: CASSPPSMWAHGYTF
CDR3nt: TGTGCCAGCAGCCCGCCGAGCATGTGGGCGCATGGCTACACCTTC

d_gene: -
abundance: -
v_gene: TRBV18
j_gene: TRBJ1-1
CDR3aa: CASSPAAAMNTEAFF
CDR3nt: TGTGCCAGCTCACCAGCAGCCGCAATGAACACTGAAGCTTTCTTT

d_gene: -
abundance: -
v_gene: TRBV4-1
j_gene: TRBJ2-7
CDR3aa: CASSQDRASYEQYF
CDR3nt: TGCGCCAGCAGCCAAGACAGGGCCAGCTACGAGCAGTACTTC

d_gene: TRBD1
abundance: -
v_gene: TRBV19
j_gene: TRBJ1-3
CDR3aa: CASSFNRGPSPIYF
CDR3nt: TGTGCCAGTAGTTTCAACAGGGGACCGAGCCCCATATATTTT

d_gene: -
abundance: -
v_gene: TRBV5-6
j_gene: TRBJ1-5
CDR3aa: CASSDSLIPQPQHF
CDR3nt: TGTGCCAGCAGCGACTCTTTGATACCTCAGCCCCAGCATTTT

d_gene: TRBD2
abundance: -
v_gene: TRBV5-1
j_gene: TRBJ2-3
CDR3aa: CASSFPSGTSTDTQYF
CDR3nt: TGCGCCAGCAGCTTCCCTAGCGGGACTAGCACAGATACGCAGTATTTT

d_gene: TRBD1
abundance: once
v_gene: TRBV9
j_gene: TRBJ2-1
CDR3aa: CASSMTTGNYNEQFF
CDR3nt: TGTGCCAGCAGCATGACGACAGGGAACTACAATGAGCAGTTCTTC

d_gene: -
abundance: -
v_gene: TRBV5-8
j_gene: TRBJ1-2
CDR3aa: CASSLGQIYGYTF
CDR3nt: TGTGCCAGCAGCTTGGGACAGATCTATGGCTACACCTTC

d_gene: -
abundance: -
v_gene: TRBV30
j_gene: TRBJ2-5
CDR3aa: CAWSANRETQYF
CDR3nt: TGTGCCTGGAGTGCCAACAGGGAGACCCAGTACTTC

d_gene: -
abundance: -
v_gene: TRBV5-1
j_gene: TRBJ2-2
CDR3aa: CASSLDTDTGELFF
CDR3nt: TGCGCCAGCAGCTTAGACACGGACACCGGGGAGCTGTTTTTT

d_gene: TRBD1
abundance: -
v_gene: TRBV10-2
j_gene: TRBJ2-1
CDR3aa: CASNDRGSSYNEQFF
CDR3nt: TGCGCCAGCAACGACAGGGGAAGCTCCTACAATGAGCAGTTCTTC

d_gene: -
abundance: -
v_gene: TRBV5-6
j_gene: TRBJ1-1
CDR3aa: CASSRQNTEAFF
CDR3nt: TGTGCCAGCAGCCGTCAGAACACTGAAGCTTTCTTT

d_gene: -
abundance: -
v_gene: TRBV23-1
j_gene: TRBJ1-5
CDR3aa: CASRTDPAKLLHSNQPQHF
CDR3nt: TGCGCCAGCAGGACAGATCCCGCGAAGCTACTCCATAGCAATCAGCCCCAGCATTTT

d_gene: TRBD1
abundance: -
v_gene: TRBV25-1
j_gene: TRBJ1-4
CDR3aa: CASSATGTVRTNEKLFF
CDR3nt: TGTGCCAGCAGCGCGACCGGGACAGTTAGAACTAATGAAAAACTGTTTTTT

d_gene: -
abundance: -
v_gene: TRBV23-1
j_gene: TRBJ1-5
CDR3aa: CARTLLSQPQHF
CDR3nt: TGCGCCAGGACTCTACTCAGTCAGCCCCAGCATTTT

d_gene: TRBD1
abundance: -
v_gene: TRBV5-1
j_gene: TRBJ2-7
CDR3aa: CASSSGQTSEQYF
CDR3nt: TGCGCCAGCAGCTCGGGACAGACCTCCGAGCAGTACTTC

d_gene: TRBD2
abundance: -
v_gene: TRBV10-3
j_gene: TRBJ2-2
CDR3aa: CASRTSGEFANTGELFF
CDR3nt: TGTGCCTCGAGGACTAGCGGGGAGTTCGCGAACACCGGGGAGCTGTTTTTT

d_gene: TRBD1
abundance: -
v_gene: TRBV2
j_gene: TRBJ1-2
CDR3aa: CASLNRGRSEGYTF
CDR3nt: TGTGCCAGCCTGAACAGGGGGCGCTCGGAAGGCTACACCTTC

d_gene: -
abundance: once
v_gene: TRBV13
j_gene: TRBJ1-3
CDR3aa: CASSEEGSKRNTIYF
CDR3nt: TGTGCCAGCAGCGAAGAGGGCAGTAAAAGAAACACCATATATTTT

d_gene: -
abundance: -
v_gene: TRBV15
j_gene: TRBJ1-5
CDR3aa: CATSRDRTGGSQHF
CDR3nt: TGTGCCACCAGCAGAGACAGGACCGGGGGGTCCCAGCATTTT

d_gene: TRBD1
abundance: -
v_gene: TRBV27
j_gene: TRBJ1-2
CDR3aa: CASSLVNRGVRGNYGYTF
CDR3nt: TGTGCCAGCAGTTTAGTTAACAGGGGGGTTCGGGGTAACTATGGCTACACCTTC

d_gene: TRBD2
abundance: -
v_gene: TRBV10-2
j_gene: TRBJ2-3
CDR3aa: CATSGGAGTRGYF
CDR3nt: TGCGCCACCTCGGGGGGCGCCGGGACTAGGGGCTATTTT

d_gene: -
abundance: -
v_gene: TRBV29-1
j_gene: TRBJ2-7
CDR3aa: CSVVAVIGDEQYF
CDR3nt: TGCAGCGTTGTTGCTGTCATTGGGGACGAGCAGTACTTC

d_gene: -
abundance: -
v_gene: TRBV6-1
j_gene: TRBJ1-6
CDR3aa: CASSEASRDGRYSPLHF
CDR3nt: TGTGCCAGCAGTGAAGCGAGCCGGGACGGACGGTATTCACCCCTCCACTTT

d_gene: -
abundance: -
v_gene: TRBV5-1
j_gene: TRBJ1-5
CDR3aa: CASSLGGSYYQPQHF
CDR3nt: TGCGCCAGCAGCTTGGGGGGCTCTTATTACCAGCCCCAGCATTTT

d_gene: -
abundance: -
v_gene: TRBV11-2
j_gene: TRBJ1-5
CDR3aa: CASSPNSGDQPQHF
CDR3nt: TGTGCCAGCAGCCCCAATTCCGGAGATCAGCCCCAGCATTTT

d_gene: TRBD2
abundance: -
v_gene: TRBV10-3
j_gene: TRBJ2-3
CDR3aa: CAISDPSGSGGAYTQYF
CDR3nt: TGTGCCATCAGTGACCCCTCGGGAAGCGGGGGGGCATATACGCAGTATTTT

d_gene: TRBD2
abundance: -
v_gene: TRBV6-4
j_gene: TRBJ2-1
CDR3aa: CATANTGGNNEQFF
CDR3nt: TGTGCCACCGCAAACACGGGGGGGAACAATGAGCAGTTCTTC

d_gene: -
abundance: -
v_gene: TRBV11-2
j_gene: TRBJ1-2
CDR3aa: CASSLVAGYGYTF
CDR3nt: TGTGCCAGCAGCTTAGTTGCGGGGTATGGCTACACCTTC

d_gene: TRBD1
abundance: -
v_gene: TRBV6-1
j_gene: TRBJ1-2
CDR3aa: CASSWTGRGYTF
CDR3nt: TGTGCCAGCAGTTGGACAGGCAGGGGCTACACCTTC

d_gene: TRBD1
abundance: -
v_gene: TRBV2
j_gene: TRBJ2-3
CDR3aa: CASSWTGRVTDTQYF
CDR3nt: TGTGCCAGCAGTTGGACAGGGCGGGTCACAGATACGCAGTATTTT

d_gene: TRBD2
abundance: -
v_gene: TRBV9
j_gene: TRBJ2-2
CDR3aa: CASSPLAGGANTGELFF
CDR3nt: TGTGCCAGCAGCCCGCTAGCGGGGGGGGCGAACACCGGGGAGCTGTTTTTT

d_gene: TRBD1
abundance: -
v_gene: TRBV5-1
j_gene: TRBJ1-2
CDR3aa: CASSLDRGDYGYTF
CDR3nt: TGCGCCAGCAGCTTGGACAGGGGGGACTATGGCTACACCTTC

d_gene: -
abundance: -
v_gene: TRBV6-5
j_gene: TRBJ2-7
CDR3aa: CASSRLVSGEQYF
CDR3nt: TGTGCCAGCTCCCGACTAGTATCTGGCGAGCAGTACTTC

d_gene: -
abundance: -
v_gene: TRBV5-5
j_gene: TRBJ1-1
CDR3aa: CASSLGLGNTEAFF
CDR3nt: TGTGCCAGCAGCTTGGGGCTAGGGAACACTGAAGCTTTCTTT

d_gene: -
abundance: -
v_gene: TRBV6-1
j_gene: TRBJ2-7
CDR3aa: CASRPGWSSYEQYF
CDR3nt: TGTGCCAGCAGGCCAGGCTGGAGCTCCTACGAGCAGTACTTC